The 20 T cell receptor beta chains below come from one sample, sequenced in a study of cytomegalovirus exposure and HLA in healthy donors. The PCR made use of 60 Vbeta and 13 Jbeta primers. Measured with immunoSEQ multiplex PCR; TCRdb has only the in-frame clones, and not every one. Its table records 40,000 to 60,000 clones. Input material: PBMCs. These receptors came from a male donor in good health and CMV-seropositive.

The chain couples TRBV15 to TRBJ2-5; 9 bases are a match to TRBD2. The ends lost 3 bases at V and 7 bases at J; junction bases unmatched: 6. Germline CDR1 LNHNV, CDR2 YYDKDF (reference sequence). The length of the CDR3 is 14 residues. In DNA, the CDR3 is TGTGCCACCAGCAGCCCGAGCGGGGGGATGACCCAGTACTTC. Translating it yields CATSSPSGGMTQYF. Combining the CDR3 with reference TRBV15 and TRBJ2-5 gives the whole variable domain DAMVIQNPRYQVTQFGKPVTLSCSQTLNHNVMYWYQQKSSQAPKLLFHYYDKDFNNEADTPDNFQSRRPNTSFCFLDIRSPGLGDTAMYLCATSSPSGGMTQYFGPGTRLLVL.

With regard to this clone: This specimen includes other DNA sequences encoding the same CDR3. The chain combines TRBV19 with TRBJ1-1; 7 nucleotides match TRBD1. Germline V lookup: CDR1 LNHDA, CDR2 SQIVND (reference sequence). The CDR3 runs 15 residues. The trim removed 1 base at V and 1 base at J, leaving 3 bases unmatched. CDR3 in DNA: TGTGCCAGTAGTATAGTCGGGACAGCGAACACTGAAGCTTTCTTT. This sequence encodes CASSIVGTANTEAFF.

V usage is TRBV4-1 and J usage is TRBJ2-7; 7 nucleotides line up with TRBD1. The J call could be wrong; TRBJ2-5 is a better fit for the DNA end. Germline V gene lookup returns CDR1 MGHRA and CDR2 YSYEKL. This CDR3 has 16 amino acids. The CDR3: CASSHLQGINQETQYF. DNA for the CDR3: TGCGCCAGCAGCCATTTACAGGGGATCAACCAAGAGACCCAGTACTTC.

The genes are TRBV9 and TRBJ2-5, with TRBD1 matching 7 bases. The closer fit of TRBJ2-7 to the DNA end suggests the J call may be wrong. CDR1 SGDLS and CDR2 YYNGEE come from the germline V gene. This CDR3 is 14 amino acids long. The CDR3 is CASSVGGTAYEQYF. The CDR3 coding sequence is TGTGCCAGCAGCGTAGGAGGGACAGCCTACGAGCAGTACTTC.

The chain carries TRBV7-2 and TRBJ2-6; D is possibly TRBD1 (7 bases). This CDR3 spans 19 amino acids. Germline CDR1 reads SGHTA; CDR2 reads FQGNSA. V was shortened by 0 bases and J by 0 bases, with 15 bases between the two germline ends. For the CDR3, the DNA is TGTGCCAGCAGCTTAGCGGGGGGACAGTCTTTCTCTGGGGCCAACGTCCTGACTTTC. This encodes CASSLAGGQSFSGANVLTF.

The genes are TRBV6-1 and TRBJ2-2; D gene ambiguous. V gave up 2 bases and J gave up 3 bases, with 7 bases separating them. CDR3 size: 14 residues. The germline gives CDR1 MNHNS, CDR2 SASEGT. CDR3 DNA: TGTGCCAGCAGTGAAAAAACGGACACCGGGGAGCTGTTTTTT. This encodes CASSEKTDTGELFF.

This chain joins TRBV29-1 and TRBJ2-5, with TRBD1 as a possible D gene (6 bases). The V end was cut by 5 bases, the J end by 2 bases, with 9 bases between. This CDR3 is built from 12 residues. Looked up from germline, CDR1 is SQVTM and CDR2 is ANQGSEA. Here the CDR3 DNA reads TGCAGCGTTTCTCAGGGGCAAGAGACCCAGTACTTC. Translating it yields CSVSQGQETQYF.

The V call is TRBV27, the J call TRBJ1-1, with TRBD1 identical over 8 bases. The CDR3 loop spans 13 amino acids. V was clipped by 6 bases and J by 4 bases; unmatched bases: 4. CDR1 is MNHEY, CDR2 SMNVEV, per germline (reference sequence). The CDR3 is CASRQDRGTEAFF. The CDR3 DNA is TGTGCCAGCAGGCAAGACAGGGGCACTGAAGCTTTCTTT.

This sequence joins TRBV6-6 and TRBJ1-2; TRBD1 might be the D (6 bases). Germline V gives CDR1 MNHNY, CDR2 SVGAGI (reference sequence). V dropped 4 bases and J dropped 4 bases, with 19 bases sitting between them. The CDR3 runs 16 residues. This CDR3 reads CASSSTEGVGSYGYTF. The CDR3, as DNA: TGTGCCAGCAGTTCTACCGAGGGGGTGGGATCCTATGGCTACACCTTC.

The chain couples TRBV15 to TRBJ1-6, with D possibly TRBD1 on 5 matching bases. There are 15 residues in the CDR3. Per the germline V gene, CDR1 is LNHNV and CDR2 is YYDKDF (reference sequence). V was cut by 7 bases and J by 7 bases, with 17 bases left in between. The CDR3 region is CATTGGVSLNSPLHF. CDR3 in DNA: TGTGCCACCACCGGAGGGGTCTCCCTAAATTCACCCCTCCACTTT.

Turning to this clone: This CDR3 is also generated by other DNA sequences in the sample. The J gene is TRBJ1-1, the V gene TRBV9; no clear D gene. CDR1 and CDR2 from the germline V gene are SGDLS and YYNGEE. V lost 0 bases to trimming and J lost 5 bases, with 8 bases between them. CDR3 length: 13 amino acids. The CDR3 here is CASSVGRVTEAFF. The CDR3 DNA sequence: TGTGCCAGCAGCGTAGGTCGGGTGACTGAAGCTTTCTTT.

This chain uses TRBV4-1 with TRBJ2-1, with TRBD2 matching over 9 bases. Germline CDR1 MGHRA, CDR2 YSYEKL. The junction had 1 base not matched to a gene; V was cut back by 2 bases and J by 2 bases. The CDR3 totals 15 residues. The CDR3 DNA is TGCGCCAGCAGCCAATCTAGCGGGGCCTACAATGAGCAGTTCTTC. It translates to CASSQSSGAYNEQFF.

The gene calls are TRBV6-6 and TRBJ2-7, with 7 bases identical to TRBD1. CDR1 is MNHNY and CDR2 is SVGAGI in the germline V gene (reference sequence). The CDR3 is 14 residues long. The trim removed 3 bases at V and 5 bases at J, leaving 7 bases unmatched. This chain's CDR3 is CASSYPAGGNEQYF. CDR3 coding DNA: TGTGCCAGCAGTTATCCGGCAGGGGGTAACGAGCAGTACTTC.

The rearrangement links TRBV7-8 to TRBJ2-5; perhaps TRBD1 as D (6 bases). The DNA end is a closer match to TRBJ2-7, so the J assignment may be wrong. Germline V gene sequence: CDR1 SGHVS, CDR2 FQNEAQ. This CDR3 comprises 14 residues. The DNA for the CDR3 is TGTGCCAGCAGCTTATCCGGGACAATCTACGAGCAGTACTTC. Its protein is CASSLSGTIYEQYF.

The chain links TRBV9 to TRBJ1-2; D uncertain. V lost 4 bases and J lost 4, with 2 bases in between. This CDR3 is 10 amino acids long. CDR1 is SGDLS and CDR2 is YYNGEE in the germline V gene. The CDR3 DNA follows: TGTGCCAGCAGCCGCTATGGCTACACCTTC. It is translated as CASSRYGYTF.

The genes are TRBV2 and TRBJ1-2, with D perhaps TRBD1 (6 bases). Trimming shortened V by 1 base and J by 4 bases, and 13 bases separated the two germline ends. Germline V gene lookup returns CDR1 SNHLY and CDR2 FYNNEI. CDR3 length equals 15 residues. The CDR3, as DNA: TGTGCCAGCAGTGAAGGTTGGGGGCAAGGCTATGGCTACACCTTC. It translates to CASSEGWGQGYGYTF.

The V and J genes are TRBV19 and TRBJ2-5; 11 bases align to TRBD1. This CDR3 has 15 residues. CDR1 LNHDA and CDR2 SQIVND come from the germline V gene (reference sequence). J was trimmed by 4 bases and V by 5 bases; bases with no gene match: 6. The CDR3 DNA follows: TGTGCCAGTAGTCCTCTCGGGACAGGGGGAGAGACCCAGTACTTC. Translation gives CASSPLGTGGETQYF.

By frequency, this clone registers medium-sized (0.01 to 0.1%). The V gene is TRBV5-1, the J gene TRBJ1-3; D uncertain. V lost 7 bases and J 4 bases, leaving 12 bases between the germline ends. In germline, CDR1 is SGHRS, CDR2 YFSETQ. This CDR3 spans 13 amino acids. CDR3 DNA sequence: TGCGCCAGCGGTCAGTCTCCCGGAAACACCATATATTTT. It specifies CASGQSPGNTIYF.

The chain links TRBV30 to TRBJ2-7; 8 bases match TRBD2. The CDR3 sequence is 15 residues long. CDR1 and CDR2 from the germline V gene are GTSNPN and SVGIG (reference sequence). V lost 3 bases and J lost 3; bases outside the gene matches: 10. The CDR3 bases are TGTGCCTGGAGCGCCCCGAGCGGGGGATACTACGAGCAGTACTTC. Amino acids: CAWSAPSGGYYEQYF. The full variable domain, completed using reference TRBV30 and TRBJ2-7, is SQTIHQWPATLVQPVGSPLSLECTVEGTSNPNLYWYRQAAGRGLQLLFYSVGIGQISSEVPQNLSASRPQDRQFILSSKKLLLSDSGFYLCAWSAPSGGYYEQYFGPGTRLTVT.

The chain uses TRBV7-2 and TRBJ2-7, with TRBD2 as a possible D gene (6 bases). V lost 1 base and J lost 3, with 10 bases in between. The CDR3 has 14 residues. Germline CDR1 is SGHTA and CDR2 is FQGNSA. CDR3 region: CASSLEAGYYEQYF. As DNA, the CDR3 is TGTGCCAGCAGCTTAGAGGCGGGGTACTACGAGCAGTACTTC.